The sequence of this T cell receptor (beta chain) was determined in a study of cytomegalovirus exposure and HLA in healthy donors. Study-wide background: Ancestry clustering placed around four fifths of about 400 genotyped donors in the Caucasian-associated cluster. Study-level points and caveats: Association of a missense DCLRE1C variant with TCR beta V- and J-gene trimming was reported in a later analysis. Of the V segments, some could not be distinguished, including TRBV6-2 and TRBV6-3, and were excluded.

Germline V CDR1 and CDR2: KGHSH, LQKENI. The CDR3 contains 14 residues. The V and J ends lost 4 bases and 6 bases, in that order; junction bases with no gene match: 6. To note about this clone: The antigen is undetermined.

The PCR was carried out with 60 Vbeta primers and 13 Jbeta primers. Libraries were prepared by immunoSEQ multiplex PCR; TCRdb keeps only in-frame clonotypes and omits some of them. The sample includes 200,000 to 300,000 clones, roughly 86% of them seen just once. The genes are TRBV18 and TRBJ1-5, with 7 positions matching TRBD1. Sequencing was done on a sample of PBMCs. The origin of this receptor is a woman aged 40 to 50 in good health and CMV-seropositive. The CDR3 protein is CASSQGATSQPQHF. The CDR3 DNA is TGTGCCAGCTCACAGGGGGCCACGAGTCAGCCCCAGCATTTT.